These T cell receptor beta chains were read from a single sample in a study of cytomegalovirus exposure and HLA in healthy donors. Profiled with immunoSEQ multiplex PCR; TCRdb holds only in-frame clones, not every one. In total, the table holds roughly 36,000 clones. The sample was PBMCs. The origin of the receptors is a woman aged 25-40 years in good health and CMV-seropositive. CDR3s include the opening cysteine and the closing phenylalanine or tryptophan. Each record gives: V gene, J gene, D gene, CDR3 protein, CDR3 DNA. The D gene is left open where the match is weak.

>TRBV2|TRBJ2-7|-
CASSPRGSYEQYF
TGTGCCAGCAGCCCCCGGGGATCCTACGAGCAGTACTTC
>TRBV5-5|TRBJ1-2|-
CASSFPGDGYTF
TGTGCCAGCAGCTTCCCAGGGGATGGCTACACCTTC
>TRBV10-3|TRBJ1-1|TRBD1
CAISEEGAMNTEAFF
TGTGCCATCAGTGAGGAGGGGGCGATGAACACTGAAGCTTTCTTT
>TRBV5-4|TRBJ2-2|TRBD1
CASSLGQGAPYGELFF
TGTGCCAGCAGCTTGGGGCAGGGGGCGCCCTACGGGGAGCTGTTTTTT
>TRBV10-3|TRBJ2-3|-
CAISEPGRDTQYF
TGTGCCATCAGTGAGCCAGGGCGAGATACGCAGTATTTT
>TRBV10-3|TRBJ1-4|-
CAISHVWGREKLFF
TGTGCCATCAGCCACGTGTGGGGCCGTGAAAAACTGTTTTTT
>TRBV5-6|TRBJ1-2|-
CASSLLAPEPDGYNF
TGTGCCAGCAGCTTGCTAGCACCTGAACCGGATGGCTACAACTTC
>TRBV27|TRBJ2-1|TRBD1
CASSSSGDRDYNEQFF
TGTGCCAGCAGCTCATCAGGGGACAGGGACTACAATGAGCAGTTCTTC
>TRBV11-3|TRBJ2-3|-
CASSLGTTSTDTQYF
TGTGCCAGCAGCTTAGGAACTACTAGCACAGATACGCAGTATTTT
>TRBV7-6|TRBJ2-1|-
CASSPTQRGTDEQFF
TGTGCCAGCAGCCCCACCCAGAGGGGGACCGATGAGCAGTTCTTC
>TRBV28|TRBJ1-2|-
CASSAPGGGYTF
TGTGCCAGCAGTGCCCCCGGGGGGGGCTACACCTTC
>TRBV11-2|TRBJ1-1|-
CASSEGVDTEAFF
TGTGCCAGCAGCGAAGGGGTTGACACTGAAGCTTTCTTT
>TRBV5-4|TRBJ1-1|-
CASSLAKRVEAFF
TGTGCCAGCAGCTTGGCCAAGAGGGTAGAAGCTTTCTTT
>TRBV6-1|TRBJ2-7|TRBD1
CASVSGTGAYEQYF
TGTGCCAGCGTATCCGGGACAGGGGCATACGAGCAGTACTTC
>TRBV18|TRBJ1-4|TRBD1
CASSPDRTDEKLFF
TGTGCCAGCTCACCGGACAGGACCGATGAAAAACTGTTTTTT
>TRBV19|TRBJ2-3|TRBD2
CASSIMGLVTDTQYF
TGTGCCAGTAGTATTATGGGACTAGTAACAGATACGCAGTATTTT
>TRBV25-1|TRBJ1-1|-
CASSESAGMNTEAFF
TGTGCCAGCAGTGAATCAGCGGGGATGAACACTGAAGCTTTCTTT